One and the same sample provided the 4 T cell receptor beta chains below, sequenced in a study of blood T cell repertoires in COVID-19 (dated by TCRdb to about 2020). The receptor library was made with the immunoSEQ multiplex PCR assay. TCRdb limited this immuneACCESS table to in-frame rearrangements with V and J called. A share of clones is missing; checked studies link under half to unresolved V genes, and the rest is unexplained. In all, the sample holds around 210,000 clones, and roughly 85% of those were seen once. Approximately 5.1% of the sample is held by the ten biggest clonotypes. The sample comprised peripheral blood. The receptors shown here come from a man in his fifties or sixties with COVID-19, enrolled during active disease.

A few counts support this clone. J is TRBJ2-2 and V is TRBV20-1; D is undetermined. The CDR3 is 11 residues long. Germline CDR1 reads DFQATT; CDR2 reads SNEGSKA (reference sequence). The V gene lost 6 bases and the J gene lost 5 bases, with 7 bases spanning the gap. This CDR3 is CSAVATGELFF. The CDR3 region has the DNA TGCAGTGCCGTCGCGACCGGGGAGCTGTTTTTT.

The V gene is TRBV4-1, the J gene TRBJ1-2; 7 bases are shared with TRBD1. CDR1 MGHRA and CDR2 YSYEKL come from the germline V gene. The V and J ends lost 0 bases and 5 bases, in that order; junction bases with no gene match: 6. CDR3 length: 15 amino acids. The DNA for the CDR3 is TGCGCCAGCAGCCAAGATTCCCCAGGGGGGTATGGCTACACCTTC. It codes for CASSQDSPGGYGYTF.

In its sample, this clone was seen a few times. The V gene is TRBV19, the J gene TRBJ1-5; TRBD1 is a possible D gene (6 bases). The V end was cut by 10 bases, the J end by 3 bases, with 13 bases between. Germline-derived CDR1 and CDR2 are LNHDA and SQIVND (reference sequence). The CDR3 covers 13 residues. The CDR3 DNA reads as TGTGCCACCACGGACAGAAACAATCAGCCCCAGCATTTT. Translating gives CATTDRNNQPQHF.

The chain is built from TRBV5-1 and TRBJ2-7; 7 positions agree with TRBD1. V was clipped by 4 bases and J by 7 bases; unmatched bases: 8. From germline, CDR1 is SGHRS and CDR2 YFSETQ. The CDR3 consists of 13 residues. This CDR3 reads CASSPRQGGEQYF. The CDR3 coding sequence is TGCGCCAGCAGCCCACGACAGGGTGGAGAGCAGTACTTC.